This TCR beta chain was sequenced for a study of blood T cell repertoires in COVID-19. Germline CDR1 is SGHTA and CDR2 is FQGNSA. The CDR3 totals 14 residues. V was clipped by 6 bases and J by 2 bases, with 13 bases between them. Produced via immunoSEQ multiplex PCR; TCRdb's table is partial and in-frame only. The sample lists fewer than 250,000 clones, around 84% occurring once. Sequenced input: peripheral blood. The chain joins TRBV7-2 to TRBJ2-5; maybe TRBD2 (6 bases). This clonotype was obtained from a woman of 80 years or more with COVID-19, enrolled during active disease. The CDR3 region is CASSPGLTQETQYF. The CDR3 nucleotides read TGTGCCAGCAGTCCGGGACTGACACAAGAGACCCAGTACTTC.